Following are 17 T cell receptor beta chains from one sample sequenced in a study of early T cells in non-severe SARS-CoV-2 infection. TCRdb independently ran MiXCR on the 5' RACE reads; one entry per CDR3 protein. Seen here are about 29,000 distinct CDR3 sequences, around 5% observed once, and the top ten hold around 4.5%. Sequenced material: whole blood. All receptors come from an adult who was a healthcare worker with PCR-confirmed SARS-CoV-2 infection or an uninfected control (not recorded which).

By sample share, this clonotype is medium-sized. This chain joins TRBV19 and TRBJ2-5; 10 nucleotides align to TRBD2. The CDR3 length is 12 residues. Per germline, CDR1 LNHDA and CDR2 SQIVND (reference sequence). V lost 8 bases, J lost 4 bases, and 1 base stayed unmatched. In DNA, the CDR3 is TGTGCCAGTCGACTAGCGGGAGAGACCCAGTACTTC. Encoded protein: CASRLAGETQYF.

This clonotype has a count of ten or more. V and J are TRBV30 and TRBJ2-2; 8 bases line up with TRBD2. The CDR3 covers 15 residues. Trimming at V came to 1 base and at J to 3 bases, leaving 4 bases not matched to a gene. The germline V gene has CDR1 GTSNPN and CDR2 SVGIG (reference sequence). The CDR3 spells CAWSGGRGDTGELFF. As DNA, the CDR3 is TGTGCCTGGAGTGGCGGGCGGGGGGACACCGGGGAGCTGTTTTTT.

This clonotype was picked up many times. V gene TRBV7-2 combines with J gene TRBJ2-5; D not certain. This CDR3 has 13 amino acids. Germline lookup yields CDR1 SGHTA and CDR2 FQGNSA. The V end lost 1 base, the J end lost 1 base, and 4 bases lay between the germline ends. This CDR3 reads CASSLVPQETQYF. CDR3 in DNA: TGTGCCAGCAGCTTAGTCCCCCAAGAGACCCAGTACTTC.

This clonotype was recorded a few times. The rearrangement uses TRBV27 and TRBJ1-4; no definite D call. V lost 0 bases, J lost 8 bases, and 13 bases lay in between. The CDR3 runs to 15 residues. Per the germline V gene, CDR1 is MNHEY and CDR2 is SMNVEV (reference sequence). The CDR3, as DNA: TGTGCCAGCAGTTTATCGGCCGCCGGGAGCGAAAAACTGTTTTTT. Protein: CASSLSAAGSEKLFF.

V is TRBV7-6 and J is TRBJ2-5, with TRBD1 as a possible D gene (6 bases). Germline CDR1 and CDR2: SGHVS and FNYEAQ. This CDR3 is 14 amino acids long. Between the trimmed V and J ends, which lost 3 bases and 4 bases, there was a span of 12 bases. The CDR3 coding sequence is TGTGCCAGCAGCTTGGGAGACAGGTTAGAGACCCAGTACTTC. This gives the protein CASSLGDRLETQYF.

The chain joins TRBV10-2 to TRBJ1-1, with 7 bases that match TRBD1. Germline-derived CDR1 and CDR2 are WSHSY and SAAADI. The CDR3 is 14 residues long. After removal of 2 bases from V and 6 bases from J, the junction contained 6 bases not matched to a gene. The CDR3: CASSETGQASEAFF. For the CDR3, the DNA is TGCGCCAGCAGTGAGACAGGACAGGCGTCTGAAGCTTTCTTT.

The chain couples TRBV5-1 to TRBJ2-3, with D uncertain. V lost 4 bases to trimming and J lost 5 bases, with 5 bases between them. The CDR3 extends over 11 amino acids. Germline V lookup: CDR1 SGHRS, CDR2 YFSETQ. The CDR3, as DNA: TGCGCCAGCAGCGCCGGAGATACGCAGTATTTT. Translated, it gives CASSAGDTQYF.

In the case of this clonotype: This may arise from a read error, as a much more abundant clone is one base away. The chain has TRBV19 and TRBJ2-7; D is possibly TRBD2 (6 bases). The CDR3 has 16 amino acids. Trimming cost V 5 bases and J 2 bases, with 19 bases left between them. From germline, CDR1 is LNHDA and CDR2 SQIVND (reference sequence). The CDR3 DNA follows: TGTGCCAGTAGTCCGTTTGTGACTAGAGGTACCTACGAGCAGTACTTC. It codes for CASSPFVTRGTYEQYF.

In its sample, this clonotype was seen many times. CDR3 nucleotide sequence: TGTGCCACCAGCAGAGATCTGACTAGCGGTCTACAGTACAATGAGCAGTTCTTC. This translates into CATSRDLTSGLQYNEQFF. This chain connects TRBV15 to TRBJ2-1; 9 positions match TRBD2. Germline CDR1 reads LNHNV; CDR2 reads YYDKDF (reference sequence). The CDR3 totals 18 residues. V was pared by 0 bases and J by 4 bases, with 10 bases of the junction left unmatched.

The chain has TRBV7-9 and TRBJ2-5; D is unresolved. Trimming took off 4 bases at V and 5 bases at J, with 8 bases between the two ends. The CDR3 length is 12 residues. The V gene's germline CDR1 is SEHNR and CDR2 FQNEAQ (reference sequence). The CDR3 sequence: CASSYEEETQYF. Written as DNA, the CDR3 is TGTGCCAGCAGCTACGAGGAGGAGACCCAGTACTTC.

This clonotype was seen repeatedly, ten times or more. This sequence joins TRBV28 and TRBJ2-7; 11 bases align to TRBD2. The CDR3 covers 13 residues. Germline CDR1 and CDR2: MDHEN and SYDVKM. V shed 11 bases, J shed 2 bases, and the junction held 5 bases outside the gene matches. The CDR3 coding sequence is TGTGCCTCCGGGACTAGCGGAACCTACGAGCAGTACTTC. It translates to CASGTSGTYEQYF. The entire variable domain, with the rest obtained from reference TRBV28 and TRBJ2-7, is as follows: DVKVTQSSRYLVKRTGEKVFLECVQDMDHENMFWYRQDPGLGLRLIYFSYDVKMKEKGDIPEGYSVSREKKERFSLILESASTNQTSMYLCASGTSGTYEQYFGPGTRLTVT.

Worth noting for this clonotype: With a much larger clone just one base away, this may be a read error. The chain uses TRBV20-1 and TRBJ2-1; D is possibly TRBD2 (6 bases). The CDR3 has 15 residues. The V gene lost 4 bases and the J gene lost 2 bases, with 15 bases spanning the gap. Germline V lookup: CDR1 DFQATT, CDR2 SNEGSKA (reference sequence). Here the CDR3 reads CSAKARDSAYNEQFF. CDR3 nucleotides: TGCAGTGCTAAAGCCCGGGACTCCGCCTACAATGAGCAGTTCTTC.

Many counts were recorded for this clonotype. V usage is TRBV19 and J usage is TRBJ1-5; D is unclear. Germline V lookup: CDR1 LNHDA, CDR2 SQIVND (reference sequence). The CDR3 sequence is 13 residues long. V lost 7 bases to trimming and J lost 7 bases, with 14 bases between them. CDR3 DNA: TGTGCCAGTACGGGATCTCTAGGACAGCCCCAGCATTTT. It yields the protein CASTGSLGQPQHF.

This chain links TRBV28 with TRBJ2-1; D perhaps matches TRBD2 (6 bases). The germline gives CDR1 MDHEN, CDR2 SYDVKM. With 5 bases removed from V and 10 bases from J, the gap between germline ends came to 15 bases. The CDR3 contains 13 residues. The CDR3 loop reads CASSPNGTPEQFF. The CDR3 coding sequence is TGTGCCAGCAGTCCCAACGGGACTCCCGAGCAGTTCTTC.

This clonotype occurred a few times. This chain uses TRBV6-1 with TRBJ2-1, with TRBD2 matching 7 bases. CDR1 is MNHNS and CDR2 is SASEGT in the germline V gene. V shed 0 bases and J 8 bases; nucleotides not matched to a gene: 4. This CDR3 is built from 14 residues. CDR3 in DNA: TGTGCCAGCAGTGAAGCGGCGGGAGTCGATGAGCAGTTCTTC. This codes for CASSEAAGVDEQFF.

V gene TRBV29-1 combines with J gene TRBJ2-7, with D perhaps matching TRBD2 (5 bases). CDR1 is SQVTM and CDR2 is ANQGSEA in the germline V gene. The CDR3 has 11 amino acids. V gave up 3 bases and J gave up 3 bases, with 6 bases separating them. The CDR3 nucleotides are TGCAGCGTTGAGGAGGACTACGAGCAGTACTTC. Its protein is CSVEEDYEQYF.

This clonotype was detected ten times or more. CDR3 amino acids: CASSPQGRSTEAFF. CDR3 nucleotides: TGTGCCAGCAGTCCACAGGGGAGGAGCACTGAAGCTTTCTTT. The chain couples TRBV6-2 or TRBV6-3 to TRBJ1-1, with 7 nucleotides matching TRBD1. The V gene end was trimmed by 5 bases and the J gene end by 4 bases; junction bases not matched to a gene: 7. The CDR3 length is 14 residues. Germline V lookup: CDR1 MNHEY, CDR2 SVGEGT.